This T cell receptor beta chain appears in the sequencing data of a study of radiation and T cells in renal cell carcinoma. As for the study in general: Nephrectomy followed 15 Gy stereotactic body radiation by 4 weeks. Regarding the study as a whole: From baseline, blood top tumor clonotypes peaked at 2 weeks post-radiation.

Concerning this clone itself: Its specificity is not known.

Time point denoted: baseline pretreatment blood. Stated treatment: 15 Gy SBRT to primary tumor, nephrectomy 4 weeks later. Serial blood draws occurred at baseline and 2 and 4 weeks post-SBRT. Here immunoSEQ multiplex PCR was the method, and the copy in TCRdb shows in-frame clones only, minus some. The sample has about 95,000 clones, roughly 90% seen once. The receptor was derived from a man between 45 and 60 years old with renal cell carcinoma. Sample: blood, taken from a patient whose treatment included radiotherapy and nephrectomy.

CDR3 protein: CASSMGPKVSEQFF. The CDR3 bases are TGTGCCAGCAGCATGGGACCGAAAGTTAGTGAGCAGTTCTTC. The chain couples TRBV7-8 to TRBJ2-1, with D perhaps TRBD1 or TRBD2 (5 bases each). CDR3 size: 14 residues. V was cut by 5 bases and J by 9 bases, with 17 bases left in between. Germline-derived CDR1 and CDR2 are SGHVS and FQNEAQ.